These 28 T cell receptor beta chains were all obtained from the same sample, sequenced in a study of shared clonotypes between healthy human individuals (dated by TCRdb to about 2020). CD8 naive samples consisted of CD45RO-negative cells that were positively selected for CCR7, yielding a CD45RA+CCR7+ population without TemRA cells. Library method: the immunoSEQ multiplex PCR assay. TCRdb provides this immuneACCESS table in a form limited to in-frame rearrangements. Some clones are lacking; in checked studies, under half of them reflect an unresolved V gene, and why the rest are absent is not known. For this sample there are 750,000 to 1,000,000 clones; 80% to 95% appear just once. The ten most abundant clones make up 20% to 30% of the sample. Material for sequencing was naive CD8+ T cells sorted from blood. This sample's cell subset or site label indicates: CD45RA+CCR7+. Source of these receptors: a man aged 30 to 45 in good health.

V and J are TRBV5-4 and TRBJ2-1; D perhaps matches TRBD1 (5 bases). V lost 5 bases to trimming and J lost 5 bases, with 8 bases between them. The CDR3 consists of 12 residues. Per germline, CDR1 SGHNT and CDR2 YYREEE (reference sequence). The CDR3 spells CASSLTDNEQFF. The CDR3 DNA reads as TGTGCCAGCAGTCTGACAGACAATGAGCAGTTCTTC.

The genes are TRBV5-5 and TRBJ2-7; 7 nucleotides align to TRBD2. Per the germline V gene, CDR1 is SGHKS and CDR2 is YYEKEE (reference sequence). The V and J ends lost 3 bases and 2 bases, in that order; junction bases with no gene match: 2. The CDR3 consists of 13 residues. As DNA, the CDR3 is TGTGCCAGCAGCTGGGGGGGTCCCTACGAGCAGTACTTC. As protein: CASSWGGPYEQYF.

The gene calls are TRBV6-5 and TRBJ2-7; a weak D match, TRBD1 (5 bases). CDR1 and CDR2 (germline): MNHEY, SVGAGI. The CDR3 spans 13 residues. Trimming stripped 7 bases from V and 4 bases from J, with 14 bases between. Here the CDR3 DNA reads TGTGCCAGCACCAAACCCGACAGTTACGAGCAGTACTTC. Translating it yields CASTKPDSYEQYF.

The gene calls are TRBV7-9 and TRBJ2-7, with D perhaps assigned TRBD1 or TRBD2 (5 bases each). Deletions cut 2 bases from V and 0 bases from J, with 8 bases between. Germline V gene lookup returns CDR1 SEHNR and CDR2 FQNEAQ (reference sequence). CDR3 size: 14 residues. This CDR3 reads CASSLFGGSYEQYF. The DNA for the CDR3 is TGTGCCAGCAGCTTATTTGGGGGCTCCTACGAGCAGTACTTC.

The V gene is TRBV18, the J gene TRBJ2-3; D unclear. CDR1 KGHSH and CDR2 LQKENI come from the germline V gene. The CDR3 has 13 amino acids. The V end lost 3 bases, the J end lost 2 bases, and 6 bases lay between the germline ends. CDR3 nucleotide sequence: TGTGCCAGCTCACCTACAGTCACAGATACGCAGTATTTT. It translates to CASSPTVTDTQYF.

CDR3 region: CASSYGARGDDEAFF. The CDR3 DNA follows: TGTGCCAGCAGTTACGGTGCCAGGGGCGATGATGAAGCTTTCTTT. V gene TRBV6-5 combines with J gene TRBJ1-1; possible D gene TRBD1, 6 bases. The V gene's germline CDR1 is MNHEY and CDR2 SVGAGI. V lost 2 bases and J lost 7, with 17 bases in between. This CDR3 spans 15 amino acids.

The chain recombines TRBV7-2 with TRBJ2-7, with D perhaps assigned TRBD1 or TRBD2 (6 bases each). The germline V and J ends were trimmed by 2 bases and 0 bases, with 14 bases remaining between them. The CDR3 length is 16 residues. CDR1 is SGHTA and CDR2 is FQGNSA in the germline V gene. CDR3: CASSLKEEGDSYEQYF. The CDR3 region has the DNA TGTGCCAGCAGCTTAAAAGAGGAGGGGGACTCCTACGAGCAGTACTTC. Combining the CDR3 with reference TRBV7-2 and TRBJ2-7 gives the whole variable domain GAGVSQSPSNKVTEKGKDVELRCDPISGHTALYWYRQSLGQGLEFLIYFQGNSAPDKSGLPSDRFSAERTGGSVSTLTIQRTQQEDSAVYLCASSLKEEGDSYEQYFGPGTRLTVT.

V is TRBV5-1 and J is TRBJ2-7; D is uncertain. The CDR3 loop spans 13 amino acids. The V gene lost 0 bases and the J gene lost 2 bases, with 6 bases spanning the gap. In germline, CDR1 is SGHRS, CDR2 YFSETQ. The CDR3 loop is CASSLERAYEQYF. The CDR3 region has the DNA TGCGCCAGCAGCTTGGAACGGGCCTACGAGCAGTACTTC.

A note on this clone: Within the sample, other DNA sequences also encode this same CDR3. This chain uses TRBV27 with TRBJ2-7; TRBD1 might be the D (5 bases). Between the trimmed V and J ends, which lost 3 bases and 2 bases, there was a span of 8 bases. In germline, CDR1 is MNHEY, CDR2 SMNVEV (reference sequence). The CDR3 is 13 residues long. The CDR3 DNA is TGTGCCAGCAGTTTGTCCAGGGCCTACGAGCAGTACTTC. Its protein is CASSLSRAYEQYF.

The V call is TRBV2, the J call TRBJ2-7, with 10 positions matching TRBD1. V shed 6 bases, J shed 5 bases, and the junction held 7 bases outside the gene matches. This CDR3 is built from 14 residues. In germline, CDR1 is SNHLY, CDR2 FYNNEI. CDR3 coding DNA: TGTGCCAGCAGCCAGGGACAGGGGTACAACGAGCAGTACTTC. Its protein product is CASSQGQGYNEQYF.

The table lists this clone with a few counts. The V gene is TRBV7-9, the J gene TRBJ2-5; TRBD2 agrees at 7 bases. V lost 1 base, J lost 5 bases, and 13 bases stayed unmatched. This CDR3 is built from 17 residues. Germline V CDR1 and CDR2: SEHNR, FQNEAQ (reference sequence). CDR3 region: CASSLGETSRVLETQYF. The CDR3 nucleotides read TGTGCCAGCAGCTTAGGAGAGACTAGCAGGGTGTTGGAGACCCAGTACTTC.

V usage is TRBV27 and J usage is TRBJ2-7; D is ambiguous. V was clipped by 3 bases and J by 3 bases, with 15 bases between them. Germline V gene data show CDR1 as MNHEY and CDR2 as SMNVEV (reference sequence). The CDR3 runs 15 residues. The CDR3 DNA sequence: TGTGCCAGCAGTTTGTCCATAGAGGCGGTCTACGAGCAGTACTTC. Its protein is CASSLSIEAVYEQYF.

This chain connects TRBV5-4 to TRBJ2-7; 8 nucleotides match TRBD1. Germline V lookup: CDR1 SGHNT, CDR2 YYREEE (reference sequence). V trimming: 2 bases; J trimming: 1 base; junction bases outside the gene matches: 14. The CDR3 sequence is 18 residues long. In nucleotides, the CDR3 is TGTGCCAGCAGCTTAGGTGCTCATCCAGGGGGCGTTTCCTACGAGCAGTACTTC. Translation gives CASSLGAHPGGVSYEQYF.

V usage is TRBV7-6 and J usage is TRBJ2-1; D perhaps matches TRBD1 (6 bases). CDR1 and CDR2 (germline): SGHVS, FNYEAQ. The CDR3 is 18 residues long. The germline V and J ends were trimmed by 1 base and 2 bases, with 18 bases remaining between them. CDR3 DNA sequence: TGTGCCAGCAGCTTAGATAGTAGGCAGGGGCCCGCCTACAATGAGCAGTTCTTC. Protein product: CASSLDSRQGPAYNEQFF.

V usage is TRBV5-1 and J usage is TRBJ2-1, with 9 bases aligning to TRBD2. J lost 6 bases, V lost 4 bases, and 11 bases had no gene match. Per germline, CDR1 SGHRS and CDR2 YFSETQ. The CDR3 loop spans 16 amino acids. The CDR3 region is CASSPYLSGRGNEQFF. The CDR3 DNA sequence: TGCGCCAGCAGCCCGTACCTTAGCGGGAGAGGCAATGAGCAGTTCTTC. Combining the CDR3 with reference TRBV5-1 and TRBJ2-1 gives the whole variable domain KAGVTQTPRYLIKTRGQQVTLSCSPISGHRSVSWYQQTPGQGLQFLFEYFSETQRNKGNFPGRFSGRQFSNSRSEMNVSTLELGDSALYLCASSPYLSGRGNEQFFGPGTRLTVL.

The J gene is TRBJ2-1, the V gene TRBV7-2, with D possibly being TRBD2 (6 bases). With 6 bases removed from V and 9 bases from J, the gap between germline ends came to 18 bases. There are 14 residues in the CDR3. Germline V gene data show CDR1 as SGHTA and CDR2 as FQGNSA. The CDR3 reads CASRSGGPAFEQFF. The CDR3 DNA is TGTGCCAGCAGAAGTGGAGGGCCCGCATTTGAGCAGTTCTTC.

The J gene is TRBJ2-3, the V gene TRBV5-5, with a weak D call TRBD2 (6 bases). The CDR3 is made up of 15 amino acids. V lost 0 bases, J lost 2 bases, and 10 bases lay in between. Germline V gene sequence: CDR1 SGHKS, CDR2 YYEKEE (reference sequence). CDR3 bases: TGTGCCAGCAGCTTGGGAAGGGACTCCACAGATACGCAGTATTTT. Translation gives CASSLGRDSTDTQYF. The entire variable domain, with the rest obtained from reference TRBV5-5 and TRBJ2-3, is as follows: DAGVTQSPTHLIKTRGQQVTLRCSPISGHKSVSWYQQVLGQGPQFIFQYYEKEERGRGNFPDRFSARQFPNYSSELNVNALLLGDSALYLCASSLGRDSTDTQYFGPGTRLTVL.

The chain has TRBV6-4 and TRBJ2-5; D gene unclear. The CDR3 runs to 16 residues. The germline gives CDR1 MRHNA, CDR2 SNTAGT. Between the trimmed V and J ends, which lost 4 bases and 1 base, there was a span of 16 bases. Written as DNA, the CDR3 is TGTGCCAGCAGTGGGCGTGTCGCAGAGTCCCAAGAGACCCAGTACTTC. Protein sequence: CASSGRVAESQETQYF.

This chain connects TRBV21-1 to TRBJ2-7. TRBV21-1 is a pseudogene. CDR3 length: 14 residues. The CDR3 protein is CASSKGPDHYEQYF. In DNA form, the CDR3 reads TGTGCCAGCAGCAAAGGGCCGGACCACTACGAGCAGTACTTC.

V gene TRBV15 combines with J gene TRBJ1-2, with 7 bases that match TRBD1. Germline V lookup: CDR1 LNHNV, CDR2 YYDKDF (reference sequence). With 1 base clipped from V and 5 bases from J, the junction kept 10 bases outside the gene matches. CDR3 length: 16 amino acids. The CDR3 region has the DNA TGTGCCACCAGCAGAGCCGGGCGGGACAGTTGGTATGGCTACACCTTC. This sequence encodes CATSRAGRDSWYGYTF.

The rearrangement uses TRBV9 and TRBJ2-7; no firm D call. V dropped 4 bases and J dropped 6 bases, with 14 bases sitting between them. This CDR3 is built from 13 residues. Per germline, CDR1 SGDLS and CDR2 YYNGEE. CDR3: CASSPAGSGEQYF. CDR3 nucleotides: TGTGCCAGCAGCCCTGCCGGTTCGGGCGAGCAGTACTTC.

The chain uses TRBV27 and TRBJ1-2; D unclear. This CDR3 has 14 amino acids. CDR1 and CDR2 from the germline V gene are MNHEY and SMNVEV (reference sequence). V was cut by 3 bases and J by 2 bases, with 10 bases left in between. The CDR3, as DNA: TGTGCCAGCAGTTTTTCGGCAGGCAACTATGGCTACACCTTC. Translated, it gives CASSFSAGNYGYTF.

DNA of the CDR3: TGCAGCGTTGGCCCCAGGGGCTTACATGAGCAGTTCTTC. Translated, it gives CSVGPRGLHEQFF. The chain combines TRBV29-1 with TRBJ2-1; D is perhaps TRBD1 (6 bases). CDR1 and CDR2 (germline): SQVTM, ANQGSEA. The CDR3 is 13 residues long. Trimming left V 4 bases short and J 8 bases short, with 15 bases between.

The rearrangement links TRBV11-2 to TRBJ2-7, with D perhaps matching TRBD1 or TRBD2 (6 bases each). Germline V gene lookup returns CDR1 SGHAT and CDR2 FQNNGV. This CDR3 region has 14 residues. Trimming removed 5 bases from V and 6 bases from J, with 17 bases in between. CDR3: CASSARGAGTEQYF. The DNA for the CDR3 is TGTGCCAGCAGCGCAAGGGGGGCGGGTACCGAGCAGTACTTC.

The J gene is TRBJ2-5, the V gene TRBV11-2; D tentatively fits TRBD1 or TRBD2 (5 bases each). Germline values: CDR1 SGHAT, CDR2 FQNNGV. Between the trimmed V and J ends, which lost 5 bases and 5 bases, there was a span of 15 bases. The CDR3 length is 14 residues. DNA for the CDR3: TGTGCCAGCAGCCTCCCTCGGGACGTGGAGACCCAGTACTTC. This encodes CASSLPRDVETQYF.

In its sample, this clone was seen a few times. The sample carries other DNA sequences with the same CDR3. This chain links TRBV2 with TRBJ2-7; no definite D call. The CDR3 runs to 12 residues. CDR1 and CDR2 (germline): SNHLY, FYNNEI. The ends were cut back, 1 base at V and 3 bases at J, with 4 bases in the middle. The CDR3 loop reads CASSEGDYEQYF. In DNA form, the CDR3 reads TGTGCCAGCAGTGAAGGCGACTACGAGCAGTACTTC.

The rearrangement links TRBV9 to TRBJ2-4, with 10 bases aligning to TRBD1. CDR3 length: 16 residues. The V gene's germline CDR1 is SGDLS and CDR2 YYNGEE. Losses at the gene ends were 0 bases for V and 4 bases for J; bases not matched to a gene: 4. The CDR3 region is CASSVGTGGEKNIQYF. The CDR3 bases are TGTGCCAGCAGCGTAGGGACAGGGGGTGAGAAAAACATTCAGTACTTC.

This clone was seen once. Being one base from a much bigger clone, this may be a read error. This rearrangement joins TRBV2 to TRBJ2-5; D uncertain. With 5 bases removed from V and 2 bases from J, the gap between germline ends came to 3 bases. The CDR3 totals 11 residues. Germline V lookup: CDR1 SNHLY, CDR2 FYNNEI. CDR3 sequence: CASSQQETQYF. The CDR3 DNA reads as TGTGCCAGCAGTCAACAAGAGACCCAGTACTTC.